One sample yielded the 6 T cell receptor beta chains listed below, sequenced in a study of PD-1 blockade in classical Hodgkin lymphoma. The time point is: cycle 4 day 1 (C4D1), after more than five weeks of nivolumab. No patient escaped relapse after autologous stem cell transplantation, and brentuximab vedotin exposure varied. The data were produced by immunoSEQ multiplex PCR, yet TCRdb's version contains in-frame clones alone and is incomplete. The sample yields approximately 45,000 clones, around two thirds seen once. Sequenced here: peripheral blood mononuclear cells (PBMCs), sampled before the fourth cycle of nivolumab. These TCRs come from a human donor with classical Hodgkin lymphoma.

The rearrangement uses TRBV2 and TRBJ2-7; D is possibly TRBD1 or TRBD2 (6 bases each). V lost 8 bases and J 6 bases, leaving 20 bases between the germline ends. The CDR3 consists of 14 residues. CDR1 is SNHLY, CDR2 FYNNEI, per germline. CDR3 nucleotide sequence: TGTGCCAGCGTCGTGGGGGGCGCGCCGTCCGAGCAGTACTTC. Translating it yields CASVVGGAPSEQYF.

J is TRBJ1-5 and V is TRBV7-2, with 8 nucleotides matching TRBD1. V lost 0 bases and J lost 7; bases outside the gene matches: 8. CDR3 length: 16 amino acids. Germline V gene sequence: CDR1 SGHTA, CDR2 FQGNSA. The CDR3 sequence: CASSLAYSGGRQPQHF. In DNA form, the CDR3 reads TGTGCCAGCAGCTTAGCGTATTCAGGGGGCCGACAGCCCCAGCATTTT. Using reference TRBV7-2 and TRBJ1-5 for the parts outside the CDR3, the full variable domain is GAGVSQSPSNKVTEKGKDVELRCDPISGHTALYWYRQSLGQGLEFLIYFQGNSAPDKSGLPSDRFSAERTGGSVSTLTIQRTQQEDSAVYLCASSLAYSGGRQPQHFGDGTRLSIL.

The chain uses TRBV4-3 and TRBJ2-3; 8 bases fit TRBD2. Germline assignment: CDR1 LGHNA and CDR2 YSLEER. The CDR3 contains 15 residues. Trimming removed 2 bases from V and 5 bases from J; junction bases left unmatched: 6. In DNA, the CDR3 is TGCGCCAGCAGCCAACAGATTCGGGGGGGAGATACGCAGTATTTT. Its protein is CASSQQIRGGDTQYF.

The chain carries TRBV19 and TRBJ1-5, with 8 nucleotides matching TRBD1. The CDR3 is made up of 16 amino acids. Germline CDR1 reads LNHDA; CDR2 reads SQIVND (reference sequence). V dropped 0 bases and J dropped 6; count of bases not matched to a gene: 7. CDR3 protein: CASSIDGTGGSQPQHF. The CDR3 region has the DNA TGTGCCAGTAGTATAGACGGGACAGGAGGGTCTCAGCCCCAGCATTTT.

Sample share makes this clone medium-sized. This chain joins TRBV29-1 and TRBJ2-3, with D tentatively TRBD1 (5 bases). The CDR3 loop spans 14 amino acids. CDR1 and CDR2 from the germline V gene are SQVTM and ANQGSEA. The V end lost 4 bases, the J end lost 4 bases, and 15 bases lay between the germline ends. CDR3 DNA: TGCAGCGTTGTGGGCCAGGGAATTGCAGATACGCAGTATTTT. Translation gives CSVVGQGIADTQYF.

This clone was recorded only once. J is TRBJ2-5 and V is TRBV7-2; 11 positions match TRBD2. The germline V gene encodes CDR1 SGHTA and CDR2 FQGNSA. The CDR3 runs to 15 residues. V trimming: 5 bases; J trimming: 5 bases; junction bases outside the gene matches: 7. This chain's CDR3 is CASSPTSGAGETQYF. Here the CDR3 DNA reads TGTGCCAGCAGCCCGACTAGCGGGGCGGGGGAGACCCAGTACTTC.